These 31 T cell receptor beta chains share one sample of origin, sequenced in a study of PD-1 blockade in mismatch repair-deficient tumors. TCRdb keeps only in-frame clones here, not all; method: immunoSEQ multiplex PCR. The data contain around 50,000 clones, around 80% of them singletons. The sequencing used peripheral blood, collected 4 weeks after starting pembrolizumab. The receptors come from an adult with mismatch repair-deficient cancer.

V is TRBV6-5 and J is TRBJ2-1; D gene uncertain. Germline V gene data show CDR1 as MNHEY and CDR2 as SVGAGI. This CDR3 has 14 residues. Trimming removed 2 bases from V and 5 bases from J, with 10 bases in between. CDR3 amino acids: CASSYTPGDNEQFF. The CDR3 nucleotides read TGTGCCAGCAGTTACACCCCTGGGGACAATGAGCAGTTCTTC.

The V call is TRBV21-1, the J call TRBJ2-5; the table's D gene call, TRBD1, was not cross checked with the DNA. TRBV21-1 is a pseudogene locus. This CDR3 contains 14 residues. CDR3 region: CASSKARNRGTQYF. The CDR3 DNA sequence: TGTGCCAGCAGCAAAGCGAGGAATAGGGGGACCCAGTACTTC.

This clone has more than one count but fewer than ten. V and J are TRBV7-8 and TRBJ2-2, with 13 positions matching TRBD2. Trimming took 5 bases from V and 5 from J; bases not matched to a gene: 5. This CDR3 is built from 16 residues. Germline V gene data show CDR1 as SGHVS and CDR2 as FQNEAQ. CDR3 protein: CASSPPGLAGTGELFF. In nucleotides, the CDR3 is TGTGCCAGCAGCCCGCCGGGACTAGCGGGAACCGGGGAGCTGTTTTTT.

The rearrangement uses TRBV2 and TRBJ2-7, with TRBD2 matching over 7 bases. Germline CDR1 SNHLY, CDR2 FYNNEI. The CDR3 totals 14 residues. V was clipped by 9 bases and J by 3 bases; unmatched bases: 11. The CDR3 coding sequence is TGTGCCAGTGTCGGGGGAGGGAATCTCTACGAGCAGTACTTC. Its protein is CASVGGGNLYEQYF.

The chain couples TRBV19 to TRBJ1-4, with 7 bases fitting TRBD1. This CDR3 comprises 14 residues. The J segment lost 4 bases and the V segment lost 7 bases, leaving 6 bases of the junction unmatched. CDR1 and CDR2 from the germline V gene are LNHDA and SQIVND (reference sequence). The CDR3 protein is CASTSTGLNEKLFF. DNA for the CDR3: TGTGCCAGTACCTCGACAGGGCTTAATGAAAAACTGTTTTTT.

For the CDR3, the DNA is TGTGCCAGCAGTTTTTTATTCGGGGAAGAGACCCAGTACTTC. Translation: CASSFLFGEETQYF. The chain employs TRBV28 and TRBJ2-5, with D possibly being TRBD2 (5 bases). The V end lost 3 bases, the J end lost 3 bases, and 11 bases lay between the germline ends. The CDR3 is 14 residues long. The V gene's germline CDR1 is MDHEN and CDR2 SYDVKM.

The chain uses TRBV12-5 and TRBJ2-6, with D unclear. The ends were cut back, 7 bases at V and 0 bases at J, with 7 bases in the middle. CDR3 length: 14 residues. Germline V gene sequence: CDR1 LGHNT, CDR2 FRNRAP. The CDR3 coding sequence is TGTGCTAGTGCCCACAGCTCTGGGGCCAACGTCCTGACTTTC. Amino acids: CASAHSSGANVLTF.

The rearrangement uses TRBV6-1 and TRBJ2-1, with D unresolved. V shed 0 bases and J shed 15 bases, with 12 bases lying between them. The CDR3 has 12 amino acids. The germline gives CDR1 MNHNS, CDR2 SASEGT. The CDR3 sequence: CASSEAAPPLFF. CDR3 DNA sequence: TGTGCCAGCAGTGAAGCGGCACCTCCACTGTTCTTC.

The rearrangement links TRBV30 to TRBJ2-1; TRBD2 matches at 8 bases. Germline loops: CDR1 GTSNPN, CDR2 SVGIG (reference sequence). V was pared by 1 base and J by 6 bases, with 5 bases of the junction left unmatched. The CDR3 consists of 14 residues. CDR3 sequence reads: CAWSEKRELNEQFF. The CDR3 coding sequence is TGTGCCTGGAGTGAAAAGCGGGAGCTCAATGAGCAGTTCTTC.

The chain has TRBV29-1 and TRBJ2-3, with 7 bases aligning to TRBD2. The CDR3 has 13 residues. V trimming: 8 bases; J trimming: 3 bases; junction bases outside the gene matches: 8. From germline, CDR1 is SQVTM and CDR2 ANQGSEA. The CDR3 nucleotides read TGCAGCTCTAGCGGAGTTAGGACAGATACGCAGTATTTT. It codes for CSSSGVRTDTQYF.

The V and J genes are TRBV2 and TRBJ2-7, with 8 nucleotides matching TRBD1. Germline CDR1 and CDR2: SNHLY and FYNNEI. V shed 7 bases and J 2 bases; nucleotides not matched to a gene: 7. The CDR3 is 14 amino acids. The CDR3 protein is CASTGTGRTYEQYF. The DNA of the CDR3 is TGTGCCAGCACCGGGACAGGCCGGACCTACGAGCAGTACTTC.

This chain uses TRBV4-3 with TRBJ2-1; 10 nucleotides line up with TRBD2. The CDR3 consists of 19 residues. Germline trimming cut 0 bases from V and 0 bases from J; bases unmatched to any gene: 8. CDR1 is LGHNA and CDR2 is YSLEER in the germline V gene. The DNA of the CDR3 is TGCGCCAGCAGCCAAGATGTACTAGCGGGGTCGAGCTCCTACAATGAGCAGTTCTTC. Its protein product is CASSQDVLAGSSSYNEQFF.

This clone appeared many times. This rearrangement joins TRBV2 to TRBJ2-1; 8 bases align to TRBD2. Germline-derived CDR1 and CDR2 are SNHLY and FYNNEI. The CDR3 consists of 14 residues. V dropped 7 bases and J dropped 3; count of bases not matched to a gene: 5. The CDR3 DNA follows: TGTGCCAGCATAAGCGGGAGCGACTACAATGAGCAGTTCTTC. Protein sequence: CASISGSDYNEQFF.

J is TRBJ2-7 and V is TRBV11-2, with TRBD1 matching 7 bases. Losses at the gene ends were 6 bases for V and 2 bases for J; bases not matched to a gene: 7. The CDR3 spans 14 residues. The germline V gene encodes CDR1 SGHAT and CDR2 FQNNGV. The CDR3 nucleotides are TGTGCCAGCAGTTATCCGGGACAGCCCTACGAGCAGTACTTC. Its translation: CASSYPGQPYEQYF.

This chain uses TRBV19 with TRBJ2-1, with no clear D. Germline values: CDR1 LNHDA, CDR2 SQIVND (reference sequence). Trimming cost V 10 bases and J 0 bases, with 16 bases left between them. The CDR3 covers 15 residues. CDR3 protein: CATSDPGGSYNEQFF. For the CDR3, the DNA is TGTGCCACCTCAGACCCCGGCGGCTCCTACAATGAGCAGTTCTTC.

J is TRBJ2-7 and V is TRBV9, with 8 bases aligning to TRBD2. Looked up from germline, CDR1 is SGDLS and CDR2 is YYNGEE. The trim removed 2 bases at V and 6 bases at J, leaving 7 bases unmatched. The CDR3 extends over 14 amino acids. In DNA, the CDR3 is TGTGCCAGCAGCGTCGGAGACAGCGGGGGCGAGCAGTACTTC. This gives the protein CASSVGDSGGEQYF.

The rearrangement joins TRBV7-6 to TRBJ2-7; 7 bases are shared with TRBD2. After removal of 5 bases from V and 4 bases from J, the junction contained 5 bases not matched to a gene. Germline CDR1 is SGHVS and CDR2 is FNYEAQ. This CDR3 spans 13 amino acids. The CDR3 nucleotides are TGTGCCAGCAGCCCGGGACTAATTTACGAGCAGTACTTC. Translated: CASSPGLIYEQYF. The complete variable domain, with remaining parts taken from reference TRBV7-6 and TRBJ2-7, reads GAGVSQSPRYKVTKRGQDVALRCDPISGHVSLYWYRQALGQGPEFLTYFNYEAQQDKSGLPNDRFSAERPEGSISTLTIQRTEQRDSAMYRCASSPGLIYEQYFGPGTRLTVT.

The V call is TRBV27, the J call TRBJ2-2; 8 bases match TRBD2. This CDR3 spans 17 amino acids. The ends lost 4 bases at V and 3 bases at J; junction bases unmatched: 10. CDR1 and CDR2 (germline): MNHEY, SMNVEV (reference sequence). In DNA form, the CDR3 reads TGTGCCAGCAGTTCGATACAACTAGCGGTACACACCGGGGAGCTGTTTTTT. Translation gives CASSSIQLAVHTGELFF.

CDR3 protein: CASSPNRQGAGETQYF. The CDR3 region has the DNA TGTGCCAGCAGCCCTAACCGACAGGGGGCCGGGGAGACCCAGTACTTC. The chain uses TRBV7-9 and TRBJ2-5; 10 nucleotides align to TRBD1. Germline assignment: CDR1 SEHNR and CDR2 FQNEAQ (reference sequence). V lost 5 bases and J lost 5; bases outside the gene matches: 11. The CDR3 length is 16 residues. Drawing the rest from reference TRBV7-9 and TRBJ2-5, the complete variable domain is DTGVSQNPRHKITKRGQNVTFRCDPISEHNRLYWYRQTLGQGPEFLTYFQNEAQLEKSRLLSDRFSAERPKGSFSTLEIQRTEQGDSAMYLCASSPNRQGAGETQYFGPGTRLLVL.

CDR3 coding DNA: TGTGCCAGCAGTAACCCGGGTCGGGGTGGGGCCAACGTCCTGACTTTC. Translation gives CASSNPGRGGANVLTF. V and J are TRBV28 and TRBJ2-6; tentative D call: TRBD2 (5 bases). Trimming removed 5 bases at V and 3 bases at J, with 14 bases between. Per the germline V gene, CDR1 is MDHEN and CDR2 is SYDVKM. The CDR3 runs to 16 residues.

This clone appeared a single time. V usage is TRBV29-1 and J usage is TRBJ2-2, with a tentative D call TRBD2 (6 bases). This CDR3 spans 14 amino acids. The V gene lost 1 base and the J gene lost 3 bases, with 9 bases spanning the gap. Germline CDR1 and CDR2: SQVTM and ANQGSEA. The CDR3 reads CSVEAAGYTGELFF. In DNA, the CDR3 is TGCAGCGTTGAAGCAGCGGGCTACACCGGGGAGCTGTTTTTT.

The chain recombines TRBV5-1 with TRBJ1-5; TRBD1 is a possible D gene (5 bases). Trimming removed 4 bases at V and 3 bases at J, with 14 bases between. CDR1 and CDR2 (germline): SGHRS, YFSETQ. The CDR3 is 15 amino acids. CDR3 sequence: CASSPDSPYNQPQHF. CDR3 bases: TGCGCCAGCAGCCCCGACAGCCCTTACAATCAGCCCCAGCATTTT.

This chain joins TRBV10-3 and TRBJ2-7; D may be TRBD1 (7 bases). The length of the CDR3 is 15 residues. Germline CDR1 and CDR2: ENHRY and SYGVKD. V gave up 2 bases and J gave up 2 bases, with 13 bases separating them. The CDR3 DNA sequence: TGTGCCATCAGTGAGCGCCAGGGGGGACCCTACGAGCAGTACTTC. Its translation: CAISERQGGPYEQYF.

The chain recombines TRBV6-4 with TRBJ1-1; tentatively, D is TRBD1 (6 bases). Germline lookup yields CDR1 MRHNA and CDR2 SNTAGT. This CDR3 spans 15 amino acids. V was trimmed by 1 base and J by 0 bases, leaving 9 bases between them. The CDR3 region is CASSDYDRMNTEAFF. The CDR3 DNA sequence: TGTGCCAGCAGTGACTACGACAGGATGAACACTGAAGCTTTCTTT.

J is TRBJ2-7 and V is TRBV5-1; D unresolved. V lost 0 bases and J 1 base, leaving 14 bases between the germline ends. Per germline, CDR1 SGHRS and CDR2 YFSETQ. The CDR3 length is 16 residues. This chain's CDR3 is CASSLENGNPSYEQYF. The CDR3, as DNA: TGCGCCAGCAGCTTGGAGAACGGAAACCCTTCCTACGAGCAGTACTTC.

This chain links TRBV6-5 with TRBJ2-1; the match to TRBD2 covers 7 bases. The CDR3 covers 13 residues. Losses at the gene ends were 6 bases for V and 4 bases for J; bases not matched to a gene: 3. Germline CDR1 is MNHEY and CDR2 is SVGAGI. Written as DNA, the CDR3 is TGTGCCAGCAGCCAGCGGGGATACAATGAGCAGTTCTTC. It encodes CASSQRGYNEQFF.

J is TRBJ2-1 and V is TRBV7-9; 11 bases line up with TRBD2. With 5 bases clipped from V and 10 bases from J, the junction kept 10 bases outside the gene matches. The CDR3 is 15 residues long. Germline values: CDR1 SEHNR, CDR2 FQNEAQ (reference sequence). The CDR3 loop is CASSHVLAGEGEQFF. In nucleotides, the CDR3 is TGTGCCAGCAGCCATGTACTAGCGGGAGAAGGGGAGCAGTTCTTC.

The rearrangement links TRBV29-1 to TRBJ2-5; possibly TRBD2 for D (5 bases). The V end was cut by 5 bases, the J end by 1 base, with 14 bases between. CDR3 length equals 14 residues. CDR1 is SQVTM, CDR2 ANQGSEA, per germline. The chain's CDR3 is CSVKGGSFQETQYF. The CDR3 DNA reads TGCAGCGTTAAAGGTGGGAGCTTCCAAGAGACCCAGTACTTC.

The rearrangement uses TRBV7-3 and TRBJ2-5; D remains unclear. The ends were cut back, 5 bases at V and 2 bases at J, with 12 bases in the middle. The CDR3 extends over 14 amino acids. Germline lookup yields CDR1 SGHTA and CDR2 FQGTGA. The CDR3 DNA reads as TGTGCCAGCAGCCCGACGGCCTATCAAGAGACCCAGTACTTC. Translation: CASSPTAYQETQYF.

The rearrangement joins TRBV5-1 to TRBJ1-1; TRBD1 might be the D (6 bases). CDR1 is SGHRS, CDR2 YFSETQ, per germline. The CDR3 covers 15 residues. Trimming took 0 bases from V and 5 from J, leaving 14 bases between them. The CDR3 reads CASSLVPGVGTEAFF. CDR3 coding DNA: TGCGCCAGCAGCTTGGTCCCAGGGGTGGGGACTGAAGCTTTCTTT.

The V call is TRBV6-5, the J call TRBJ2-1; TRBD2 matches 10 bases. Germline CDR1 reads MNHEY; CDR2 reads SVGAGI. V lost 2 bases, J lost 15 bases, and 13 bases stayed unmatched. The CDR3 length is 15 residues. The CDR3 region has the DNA TGTGCCAGCAGTTACGGAGCGGGAGGGCCTCAAGAGGCGTTCTTC. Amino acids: CASSYGAGGPQEAFF.